A single sample is the source of the 24 T cell receptor beta chains below, sequenced in a study of T cells in localized non-small cell lung cancer. Using immunoSEQ multiplex PCR, the repertoire was profiled, and TCRdb retains in-frame clones only, with some absent. The data contain some 22,000 clones, less than 90% of them singletons. Sample: peripheral blood, taken before any cancer treatment. These receptors came from an older male donor with stage I squamous cell lung carcinoma.

The J gene is TRBJ2-5, the V gene TRBV21-1; no DNA check was done on the table's D call, TRBD1. TRBV21-1 is tagged as a pseudogene. The CDR3 length is 16 residues. CDR3 nucleotide sequence: TGTGCCAGCAGCAAACTTTGGTGCAGGGGACAAGAGACCCAGTACTTC. The encoded protein is CASSKLWCRGQETQYF.

The chain carries TRBV19 and TRBJ1-1; 12 positions match TRBD1. This CDR3 is 16 amino acids long. V lost 6 bases to trimming and J lost 10 bases; unmatched junction nucleotides: 15. The germline V gene has CDR1 LNHDA and CDR2 SQIVND (reference sequence). The CDR3 bases are TGTGCCAGTAGAAATCACCGGGACAGGGGGCCGGGGGGAGCTTTCTTT. Its protein is CASRNHRDRGPGGAFF.

The J gene is TRBJ1-6, the V gene TRBV7-6, with D unresolved. Germline V gene data show CDR1 as SGHVS and CDR2 as FNYEAQ. There are 13 residues in the CDR3. V was clipped by 1 base and J by 11 bases, with 9 bases between them. Here the CDR3 reads CASSLGNNPPLHF. The CDR3, as DNA: TGTGCCAGCAGCTTAGGGAACAATCCACCCCTCCACTTT.

This chain links TRBV5-1 with TRBJ1-2, with TRBD1 matching 9 bases. Germline CDR1 reads SGHRS; CDR2 reads YFSETQ. The CDR3 covers 18 residues. V lost 4 bases and J lost 5; bases outside the gene matches: 18. CDR3 DNA sequence: TGCGCCAGCAGCCTGACCGCCCGTACAGGGGGCAATCCTTATGGCTACACCTTC. Translated: CASSLTARTGGNPYGYTF. The full variable domain, rest sourced from reference TRBV5-1 and TRBJ1-2, is KAGVTQTPRYLIKTRGQQVTLSCSPISGHRSVSWYQQTPGQGLQFLFEYFSETQRNKGNFPGRFSGRQFSNSRSEMNVSTLELGDSALYLCASSLTARTGGNPYGYTFGSGTRLTVV.

This chain links TRBV27 with TRBJ2-5; D may be TRBD2 (7 bases). V lost 5 bases and J lost 2, with 12 bases in between. In germline, CDR1 is MNHEY, CDR2 SMNVEV (reference sequence). The CDR3 is 14 residues long. The CDR3 here is CASSRGGPQETQYF. The CDR3 region has the DNA TGTGCCAGCAGTAGGGGGGGCCCTCAAGAGACCCAGTACTTC.

The rearrangement links TRBV7-9 to TRBJ1-1, with TRBD1 identical over 7 bases. V lost 1 base and J lost 1; bases outside the gene matches: 0. The V gene's germline CDR1 is SEHNR and CDR2 FQNEAQ (reference sequence). There are 14 residues in the CDR3. CDR3 protein: CASSLGQGNTEAFF. CDR3 DNA: TGTGCCAGCAGCTTAGGACAGGGGAACACTGAAGCTTTCTTT.

The chain recombines TRBV19 with TRBJ2-2; TRBD2 is a possible D gene (7 bases). Germline values: CDR1 LNHDA, CDR2 SQIVND (reference sequence). This CDR3 is built from 14 residues. Trimming shortened V by 3 bases and J by 4 bases, and 9 bases separated the two germline ends. CDR3 bases: TGTGCCAGTAGTATGGGAGGGGGCACCGGGGAGCTGTTTTTT. Protein product: CASSMGGGTGELFF.

This chain links TRBV6-1 with TRBJ2-5; 12 bases are shared with TRBD1. This CDR3 comprises 14 residues. V dropped 6 bases and J dropped 5; count of bases not matched to a gene: 4. Per the germline V gene, CDR1 is MNHNS and CDR2 is SASEGT. CDR3 nucleotides: TGTGCCAGCAGCCGGGACAGGGGGCTGGAGACCCAGTACTTC. Encoded protein: CASSRDRGLETQYF.

The chain links TRBV30 to TRBJ2-1; D tentatively fits TRBD1 or TRBD2 (5 bases each). This CDR3 comprises 14 residues. Germline-derived CDR1 and CDR2 are GTSNPN and SVGIG (reference sequence). Trimming removed 2 bases from V and 6 bases from J, with 14 bases in between. As DNA, the CDR3 is TGTGCCTGGAGTCAAGACGGGGCCGGCAATGAGCAGTTCTTC. It specifies CAWSQDGAGNEQFF.

V usage is TRBV5-1 and J usage is TRBJ1-1; D is unclear. Germline CDR1 reads SGHRS; CDR2 reads YFSETQ. Trimming took off 0 bases at V and 4 bases at J, with 7 bases between the two ends. This CDR3 comprises 13 residues. CDR3 sequence reads: CASSLDSRTEAFF. CDR3 bases: TGCGCCAGCAGCTTGGATTCTCGCACTGAAGCTTTCTTT.

This clone was seen a few times. This sequence joins TRBV6-6 and TRBJ1-3; D perhaps matches TRBD1 (6 bases). V lost 6 bases, J lost 2 bases, and 17 bases lay in between. This CDR3 is 16 amino acids long. Germline V gene lookup returns CDR1 MNHNY and CDR2 SVGAGI (reference sequence). The CDR3 region has the DNA TGTGCCAGCAGAAACCGGGACACCTTTGCTGGAAACACCATATATTTT. Its translation: CASRNRDTFAGNTIYF.

The chain joins TRBV6-6 to TRBJ2-7, with 12 bases that match TRBD1. J was trimmed by 5 bases and V by 2 bases; bases with no gene match: 4. This CDR3 contains 15 residues. Germline V gives CDR1 MNHNY, CDR2 SVGAGI (reference sequence). The CDR3 DNA is TGTGCCAGCAGTTACGCCGGGACAGGGGGCGACGAGCAGTACTTC. It encodes CASSYAGTGGDEQYF.

The V and J genes are TRBV11-2 and TRBJ1-1; D is unresolved. The CDR3 length is 13 residues. Trimming cost V 1 base and J 3 bases, with 6 bases left between them. Germline V gene sequence: CDR1 SGHAT, CDR2 FQNNGV. CDR3 sequence reads: CASSLVRDTEAFF. CDR3 DNA: TGTGCCAGCAGCTTAGTTAGAGACACTGAAGCTTTCTTT.

The chain uses TRBV6-5 and TRBJ1-1; 7 bases are a match to TRBD1. There are 15 residues in the CDR3. The germline V gene encodes CDR1 MNHEY and CDR2 SVGAGI. V lost 5 bases, J lost 1 base, and 7 bases stayed unmatched. In nucleotides, the CDR3 is TGTGCCAGCAGTGTTCTGAGGACAGGGAACACTGAAGCTTTCTTT. Translated, it gives CASSVLRTGNTEAFF.

CDR3 in amino acids: CASSERRGRQETQYF. Here the CDR3 DNA reads TGTGCCAGCAGTGAGCGACGAGGGAGGCAAGAGACCCAGTACTTC. The chain has TRBV25-1 and TRBJ2-5; tentative D call: TRBD2 (6 bases). Germline V gene lookup returns CDR1 MGHDK and CDR2 SYGVNS. V dropped 3 bases and J dropped 2 bases, with 13 bases sitting between them. The CDR3 covers 15 residues.

This chain links TRBV30 with TRBJ2-1; 11 bases are shared with TRBD2. V gave up 5 bases and J gave up 5 bases; unmatched junction bases: 5. The CDR3 is made up of 14 amino acids. Germline CDR1 reads GTSNPN; CDR2 reads SVGIG (reference sequence). The CDR3 sequence: CAWAGTSGHNEQFF. CDR3 in DNA: TGTGCCTGGGCCGGGACTAGCGGACACAATGAGCAGTTCTTC.

The chain has TRBV5-1 and TRBJ2-3; 7 bases agree with TRBD1. With V trimmed by 4 bases and J by 1 base, 12 bases remained unmatched. The CDR3 totals 17 residues. Germline values: CDR1 SGHRS, CDR2 YFSETQ. CDR3 in DNA: TGCGCCAGCAGCCGTCGGGAAGGGGGCGCGGGCACAGATACGCAGTATTTT. This sequence encodes CASSRREGGAGTDTQYF.

This clone has only a few counts. This chain links TRBV7-9 with TRBJ1-3, with no clear D. V lost 10 bases and J 3 bases, leaving 10 bases between the germline ends. Germline V gives CDR1 SEHNR, CDR2 FQNEAQ (reference sequence). The CDR3 is 12 residues long. CDR3 sequence: CAMEGNGNTIYF. The DNA for the CDR3 is TGTGCCATGGAGGGTAATGGAAACACCATATATTTT.

V gene TRBV6-5 combines with J gene TRBJ1-5; possibly TRBD1 for D (5 bases). CDR1 is MNHEY and CDR2 is SVGAGI in the germline V gene. The V end lost 6 bases, the J end lost 9 bases, and 12 bases lay between the germline ends. The CDR3 has 12 amino acids. CDR3 amino acids: CASRDNDSPQHF. The CDR3 nucleotides are TGTGCCAGCAGGGACAACGATTCGCCCCAGCATTTT.

The V gene is TRBV5-4, the J gene TRBJ1-2; 8 bases map to TRBD1. Trimming took 0 bases from V and 4 from J; bases not matched to a gene: 5. This CDR3 has 15 amino acids. CDR1 is SGHNT and CDR2 is YYREEE in the germline V gene (reference sequence). CDR3 protein: CASSLVDRASYGYTF. CDR3 sequence (DNA): TGTGCCAGCAGCTTGGTGGACAGGGCCTCCTATGGCTACACCTTC.

This chain joins TRBV6-5 and TRBJ2-5, with 7 bases matching TRBD2. Trimming took 4 bases from V and 5 from J; bases not matched to a gene: 13. The CDR3 runs 16 residues. The V gene's germline CDR1 is MNHEY and CDR2 SVGAGI. The CDR3: CASSSLGRDGGETQYF. CDR3 nucleotides: TGTGCCAGCAGTTCGTTAGGGAGGGACGGGGGGGAGACCCAGTACTTC.

The chain couples TRBV5-1 to TRBJ1-2; TRBD1 matches at 7 bases. V dropped 4 bases and J dropped 3; count of bases not matched to a gene: 9. The CDR3 totals 15 residues. Germline CDR1 reads SGHRS; CDR2 reads YFSETQ. DNA of the CDR3: TGCGCCAGCAGCCCTAGACAGGGACGCTACTATGGCTACACCTTC. This translates into CASSPRQGRYYGYTF.

V is TRBV2 and J is TRBJ2-2, with a possible D match to TRBD1 (7 bases). Germline assignment: CDR1 SNHLY and CDR2 FYNNEI. The CDR3 is 21 amino acids. The V end was cut by 5 bases, the J end by 1 base, with 29 bases between. As DNA, the CDR3 is TGTGCCAGCAGTAAATCGTCCTCAACCCTGACAGGGCGGGAGAACACCGGGGAGCTGTTTTTT. Protein: CASSKSSSTLTGRENTGELFF.

The chain combines TRBV10-3 with TRBJ2-1; 13 bases fit TRBD2. This CDR3 contains 16 residues. V dropped 7 bases and J dropped 9; count of bases not matched to a gene: 12. Germline V gene sequence: CDR1 ENHRY, CDR2 SYGVKD. The CDR3 protein is CAIKGTSGRAGGEQFF. The CDR3, as DNA: TGTGCCATCAAGGGTACTAGCGGGAGGGCGGGGGGTGAGCAGTTCTTC.